These T cell receptor beta chains were read from a single sample in a study of immune heterogeneity within non-small cell lung tumors. TCRdb processed the multiplex PCR reads anew with MiXCR; each CDR3 protein has one entry. The table records 20,000 to 25,000 distinct CDR3 sequences, 25% to 30% of them present only once. Sequenced material: lung tumor tissue. The receptors derive from a man aged 40-55 years with non-small cell lung cancer. Both conserved end residues are part of each CDR3. Fields, in order: D gene, J gene, V gene, clone size, CDR3 protein, CDR3 DNA. The D gene is left open where the match is weak. A clone size is listed for some rows: how often the clone was seen (once, few, many), or a class if it is expanded.

>TRBD1|TRBJ2-5|TRBV6-1|few
CASTPGDRAQPGETQYF
TGTGCCAGCACCCCTGGGGACAGGGCACAGCCGGGGGAGACCCAGTACTTC
>TRBD2|TRBJ2-2|TRBV19|many
CASSIAGGPAGELFF
TGTGCCAGTAGTATAGCGGGAGGGCCAGCCGGGGAGCTGTTTTTT
>TRBD2|TRBJ2-3|TRBV6-2/TRBV6-3|many
CASSYSPGLAGGDTQYF
TGTGCCAGCAGTTACTCACCGGGACTAGCGGGAGGAGATACGCAGTATTTT
>NA|TRBJ2-6|TRBV11-3|NA
CASSPQTSSGANVLTF
TGTGCCAGCAGCCCCCAAACCAGCTCTGGGGCCAACGTCCTGACTTTC
>TRBD2|TRBJ2-7|TRBV7-2|many
CASSLRPTSVSYEQYF
TGTGCCAGCAGTCTCCGACCTACTAGCGTAAGCTACGAGCAGTACTTC
>TRBD1|TRBJ1-2|TRBV5-1|many
CASSFSTGGGYTF
TGCGCCAGCAGCTTCTCGACAGGGGGTGGCTACACCTTC
>TRBD1|TRBJ1-2|TRBV5-5|few
CASSKQGGYNYGYTF
TGTGCCAGCAGCAAACAGGGGGGATATAACTATGGCTACACCTTC
>TRBD1|TRBJ1-5|TRBV20-1|NA
CSARGGSGNQLQHF
TGCAGTGCCAGGGGGGGCTCGGGCAATCAGCTCCAGCATTTT
>NA|TRBJ1-6|TRBV11-2|medium-sized
CASSAYRVAGNSPLHF
TGTGCCAGCAGCGCGTACAGGGTTGCGGGGAATTCACCCCTCCACTTT
>NA|TRBJ1-2|TRBV19|NA
CASSARQRAFANYGYTF
TGTGCCAGTAGTGCCCGACAGCGGGCCTTTGCTAACTATGGCTACACCTTC
>NA|TRBJ1-1|TRBV9|few
CASSHMDGQNTEAFF
TGTGCCAGCAGCCATATGGACGGTCAGAACACTGAAGCTTTCTTT
>NA|TRBJ1-4|TRBV7-2|NA
CASSLTGEKLFF
TGTGCCAGCAGCTTAACTGGTGAAAAACTGTTTTTT
>TRBD2|TRBJ2-1|TRBV25-1|NA
CASSESRSGGRYNQQFF
TGTGCCAGCAGTGAATCCAGATCGGGAGGTCGGTACAATCAGCAGTTCTTC
>NA|TRBJ1-6|TRBV6-5|many
CASSYSPGMNSPLHF
TGTGCCAGCAGTTACTCGCCGGGTATGAATTCACCCCTCCACTTT
>NA|TRBJ1-1|TRBV4-2|few
CASSQVGRDTEAFF
TGTGCCAGCAGCCAAGTAGGGAGGGACACTGAAGCTTTCTTT
>NA|TRBJ2-7|TRBV10-3|medium-sized
CAIRGQSYEQYF
TGTGCCATCAGAGGACAGTCCTACGAGCAGTACTTC
>NA|TRBJ1-1|TRBV20-1|many
CSARRGMDTEAFF
TGCAGTGCTAGGAGGGGTATGGACACTGAAGCTTTCTTT
>TRBD2|TRBJ2-7|TRBV28|NA
CASSLGGIRTYEQYF
TGTGCCAGCAGTTTGGGGGGGATCCGAACCTACGAGCAGTACTTC
>TRBD1|TRBJ2-1|TRBV12-5|many
CASGGQVSINEQFF
TGTGCTAGTGGTGGACAGGTATCGATCAATGAGCAGTTCTTC
>TRBD1|TRBJ2-7|TRBV20-1|few
CSATGTGSLYEQYF
TGCAGTGCTACCGGGACAGGGAGCCTCTACGAGCAGTACTTC
>TRBD1|TRBJ1-1|TRBV2|many
CASSGDRGRETEAFF
TGTGCCAGCAGTGGGGACAGGGGAAGGGAAACTGAAGCTTTCTTT
>NA|TRBJ1-1|TRBV4-1|NA
CASSQESGGAEAFF
TGCGCCAGCAGCCAAGAAAGTGGGGGGGCTGAAGCTTTCTTT
>NA|TRBJ2-1|TRBV11-3|NA
CASSLVGGDSSYNEQFF
TGTGCCAGCAGCTTAGTCGGTGGGGACTCATCCTACAATGAGCAGTTCTTC
>NA|TRBJ1-1|TRBV6-1|NA
CASIQPRGVVTEALF
TGTGCCAGCATCCAACCCCGAGGGGTGGTCACTGAAGCTTTATTT
>TRBD2|TRBJ2-7|TRBV7-9|many
CASSLAGGPGYEQYF
TGTGCCAGCAGCTTGGCGGGAGGGCCTGGATACGAGCAGTACTTC
>NA|TRBJ2-1|TRBV5-1|NA
CASSLATGSGYNQQFF
TGCGCCAGCAGCTTAGCTACAGGGAGTGGATACAATCAGCAGTTCTTC
>NA|TRBJ1-2|TRBV4-1|few
CASSQEALVPYGYTF
TGCGCCAGCAGCCAAGAAGCGCTAGTGCCCTATGGCTACACCTTC
>NA|TRBJ2-6|TRBV29-1|few
CSVAVSGANVLTF
TGCAGCGTTGCCGTCTCTGGGGCCAACGTCCTGACTTTC
>TRBD2|TRBJ2-7|TRBV6-1|few
CASSTGLGAGGWSEQYF
TGTGCCAGCAGTACCGGCCTTGGCGCGGGAGGCTGGAGCGAGCAGTACTTC
>NA|TRBJ1-3|TRBV6-1|many
CASTPQISGNTIYF
TGTGCCAGCACACCACAGATCTCTGGAAACACCATATATTTT
>NA|TRBJ2-1|TRBV20-1|NA
CSARESLLYNEQFF
TGCAGTGCTAGAGAAAGTCTGCTATACAATGAGCAGTTCTTC
>TRBD1|TRBJ1-1|TRBV10-3|few
CAITRGSDTEAFF
TGTGCCATCACCAGGGGGTCGGACACTGAAGCTTTCTTT
>TRBD2|TRBJ2-5|TRBV5-1|many
CASSSWTSGGQETQYF
TGCGCCAGCAGCTCCTGGACTAGCGGGGGCCAAGAGACCCAGTACTTC
>NA|TRBJ2-3|TRBV20-1|NA
CSATLDSSRADTQYF
TGCAGTGCTACCCTGGACAGTTCACGGGCAGATACGCAGTATTTT
>NA|TRBJ1-6|TRBV28|many
CASLPGRPNSPLHF
TGTGCCAGTCTCCCGGGACGACCGAATTCACCCCTCCACTTT
>NA|TRBJ2-2|TRBV11-3|few
CASSLAGGVTTGELFF
TGTGCCAGCAGCTTAGCCGGGGGCGTGACCACCGGGGAGCTGTTTTTT
>NA|TRBJ1-1|TRBV10-3|NA
CAISLGSNTEAFF
TGTGCCATCAGTTTAGGGTCGAACACTGAAGCTTTCTTT
>NA|TRBJ2-3|TRBV7-9|few
CASSIATDTQYF
TGTGCCAGCAGCATAGCCACAGATACGCAGTATTTT
>NA|TRBJ1-6|TRBV9|many
CASSIQGGSPLHF
TGTGCCAGCAGCATACAGGGTGGTTCACCCCTCCACTTT
>TRBD2|TRBJ2-1|TRBV2|many
CASSDGLAGGNEQFF
TGTGCCAGCAGTGACGGGTTAGCGGGAGGCAATGAGCAGTTCTTC
>TRBD2|TRBJ2-5|TRBV9|few
CASSRDRRLAGAGDQETQYF
TGTGCCAGCAGCCGGGACAGACGGCTAGCGGGAGCCGGGGACCAAGAGACCCAGTACTTC
>NA|TRBJ2-5|TRBV10-3|NA
CAISEHNQETQYF
TGTGCCATCAGTGAGCACAATCAAGAGACCCAGTACTTC
>NA|TRBJ1-1|TRBV6-2/TRBV6-3|many
CASIKGRQNTEAFF
TGTGCCAGCATTAAGGGACGGCAGAACACTGAAGCTTTCTTT
>NA|TRBJ2-2|TRBV10-3|NA
CAISAGARGGTGELFF
TGTGCCATCAGTGCGGGGGCAAGAGGTGGGACCGGGGAGCTGTTTTTT
>TRBD1|TRBJ1-2|TRBV30|medium-sized
CAWHTGEAFGYTF
TGTGCCTGGCACACAGGGGAGGCCTTTGGCTACACCTTC
>TRBD2|TRBJ2-3|TRBV11-1|many
CASSFTSGSGTDTQYF
TGTGCCAGCAGCTTTACTAGCGGGAGCGGCACAGATACGCAGTATTTT
>NA|TRBJ2-7|TRBV5-1|medium-sized
CASSGNLRVADSYEQYF
TGCGCCAGCAGCGGTAACCTCCGGGTAGCGGACTCCTACGAGCAGTACTTC